This T cell receptor beta chain originates from a study of blood T cell repertoires in COVID-19. Study at large: Samples taken during acute and convalescent COVID-19 were collected in the United States, Italy and Spain. PBMCs, B-cell-depleted T cells, or T cells were the source of the cDNA or gDNA that made up the material.

Germline CDR1 MNHNY, CDR2 SVGAGI (reference sequence). Losses at the gene ends were 6 bases for V and 5 bases for J; bases not matched to a gene: 6. This CDR3 spans 14 amino acids. Original processing notes: From reference gene primer amplification, estimates of nucleated cell counts were derived. Generated by immunoSEQ multiplex PCR, the TCRdb table keeps only in-frame clones and is missing some. The V and J calls and clone size were taken over from that table, and D and trimming were inferred from the DNA. The sample shows about 250,000 clones, 65% to 85% of them seen only once. J is TRBJ1-1 and V is TRBV6-6; 10 bases agree with TRBD1. This sequence was found in a man older than 75 with acute or convalescent COVID-19. The sequencing input was peripheral blood. CDR3 residues: CASRPTGGSTEAFF. The CDR3 DNA is TGTGCCAGCAGGCCGACAGGGGGCTCAACTGAAGCTTTCTTT.